These 18 T cell receptor beta chains were all obtained from the same sample, sequenced in a study of T-cell reconstitution after alpha-beta-depleted transplantation in children. Preparing the TCRbeta library involved the use of unique molecular identifiers. Via MiXCR, TCRdb re-called the PCR reads, giving one row per CDR3 protein. This table has around 680,000 distinct CDR3 sequences, around 17% appearing once. The material sequenced was PBMCs from the stem cell graft donor, taken from the stem cell graft. All receptors come from a human donor who donated a stem cell graft to a child with acute myeloid leukemia.

This clonotype was seen repeatedly, ten times or more. V usage is TRBV29-1 and J usage is TRBJ2-2; TRBD1 matches 9 bases. This CDR3 has 16 residues. J was trimmed by 0 bases and V by 3 bases; bases with no gene match: 5. CDR1 is SQVTM, CDR2 ANQGSEA, per germline. The CDR3 DNA reads as TGCAGCGTTGAGGGGCGACAGGGGGCGAACACCGGGGAGCTGTTTTTT. Encoded protein: CSVEGRQGANTGELFF.

This clonotype occurred many times. J is TRBJ1-2 and V is TRBV5-1, with unresolved D. This CDR3 spans 15 amino acids. V was trimmed by 1 base and J by 0 bases, leaving 10 bases between them. CDR1 is SGHRS and CDR2 is YFSETQ in the germline V gene. The CDR3 DNA sequence: TGCGCCAGCAGCTTGTCTGGCAGCACTAACTATGGCTACACCTTC. Translation: CASSLSGSTNYGYTF. The full variable domain, completed using reference TRBV5-1 and TRBJ1-2, is KAGVTQTPRYLIKTRGQQVTLSCSPISGHRSVSWYQQTPGQGLQFLFEYFSETQRNKGNFPGRFSGRQFSNSRSEMNVSTLELGDSALYLCASSLSGSTNYGYTFGSGTRLTVV.

This clonotype has ten or more counts. This chain connects TRBV20-1 to TRBJ1-2, with D possibly matching TRBD1 (5 bases). CDR3 size: 13 residues. Germline-derived CDR1 and CDR2 are DFQATT and SNEGSKA (reference sequence). With 0 bases removed from V and 4 bases from J, the gap between germline ends came to 9 bases. The CDR3 protein is CSARDRQGYGYTF. DNA of the CDR3: TGCAGTGCTAGAGATCGGCAGGGCTATGGCTACACCTTC.

In this sample, this clonotype turned up a few times. This rearrangement joins TRBV7-9 to TRBJ2-5; D might be TRBD2 (5 bases). The germline V gene encodes CDR1 SEHNR and CDR2 FQNEAQ (reference sequence). This CDR3 is 15 amino acids long. Trimming took 5 bases from V and 4 from J, leaving 17 bases between them. DNA of the CDR3: TGTGCCAGCAGCCCCCGTTATGAGGGTCCAGAGACCCAGTACTTC. Translating gives CASSPRYEGPETQYF.

The sample holds many counts of this clonotype. The chain carries TRBV27 and TRBJ1-1; no reliable D call. Germline V CDR1 and CDR2: MNHEY, SMNVEV (reference sequence). There are 14 residues in the CDR3. The V and J ends lost 0 bases and 5 bases respectively, with 10 bases between them. This chain's CDR3 is CASSLSIVGTEAFF. CDR3 nucleotides: TGTGCCAGCAGTTTATCGATCGTCGGTACTGAAGCTTTCTTT.

This clonotype has a count of ten or more. This rearrangement joins TRBV9 to TRBJ2-1; 7 nucleotides align to TRBD2. Trimming removed 3 bases from V and 2 bases from J; junction bases left unmatched: 5. The CDR3 loop spans 15 amino acids. Germline lookup yields CDR1 SGDLS and CDR2 YYNGEE. The DNA for the CDR3 is TGTGCCAGCAGCGGGGGACGGGGGGCCTACAATGAGCAGTTCTTC. Translated, it gives CASSGGRGAYNEQFF.

This clonotype was recorded at least ten times. V usage is TRBV20-1 and J usage is TRBJ2-2, with D perhaps matching TRBD2 (5 bases). Trimming left V 0 bases short and J 0 bases short, with 14 bases between. The CDR3 sequence is 17 residues long. From germline, CDR1 is DFQATT and CDR2 SNEGSKA (reference sequence). DNA of the CDR3: TGCAGTGCTAGAGATTGGGGTGAGAGGGCGAACACCGGGGAGCTGTTTTTT. This gives the protein CSARDWGERANTGELFF.

This clonotype was detected ten times or more. The chain is built from TRBV20-1 and TRBJ2-2; 10 bases match TRBD1. The germline V gene encodes CDR1 DFQATT and CDR2 SNEGSKA (reference sequence). This CDR3 has 14 residues. The CDR3 sequence: CSAVRWDRGRELFF. The CDR3, as DNA: TGCAGCGCTGTACGGTGGGACAGGGGAAGGGAGCTGTTTTTT.

The V and J genes are TRBV2 and TRBJ1-2; weak D call: TRBD1 (6 bases). Germline lookup yields CDR1 SNHLY and CDR2 FYNNEI. The CDR3 is 14 residues long. The ends were cut back, 10 bases at V and 0 bases at J, with 15 bases in the middle. The CDR3 loop is CATLRGSANYGYTF. In DNA form, the CDR3 reads TGTGCCACTTTGAGGGGGTCTGCTAACTATGGCTACACCTTC.

This sequence joins TRBV7-3 and TRBJ2-5; D call uncertain. Germline V CDR1 and CDR2: SGHTA, FQGTGA. CDR3 length: 15 amino acids. The germline V and J ends were trimmed by 2 bases and 2 bases, with 12 bases remaining between them. The CDR3 DNA follows: TGTGCCAGCAGCTTACATGGGCAGCGACAAGAGACCCAGTACTTC. It yields the protein CASSLHGQRQETQYF.

This clonotype was seen repeatedly, ten times or more. V usage is TRBV20-1 and J usage is TRBJ1-5; D gene uncertain. Per germline, CDR1 DFQATT and CDR2 SNEGSKA (reference sequence). The CDR3 length is 13 residues. With 0 bases removed from V and 5 bases from J, the gap between germline ends came to 8 bases. Written as DNA, the CDR3 is TGCAGTGCTAGAGATCCCCCCCATCAGCCCCAGCATTTT. Translated, it gives CSARDPPHQPQHF.

The chain joins TRBV27 to TRBJ1-4; D ambiguous. Between the trimmed V and J ends, which lost 0 bases and 8 bases, there was a span of 13 bases. Germline V gene lookup returns CDR1 MNHEY and CDR2 SMNVEV (reference sequence). The CDR3 sequence is 15 residues long. The DNA of the CDR3 is TGTGCCAGCAGTTTATCGTCGAGGGTGGGGGAAAAACTGTTTTTT. Translated: CASSLSSRVGEKLFF.

This clonotype has a handful of counts. This chain joins TRBV7-2 and TRBJ2-7; D may be TRBD1 (5 bases). V lost 5 bases and J 0 bases, leaving 11 bases between the germline ends. This CDR3 comprises 14 residues. Germline loops: CDR1 SGHTA, CDR2 FQGNSA. The CDR3 reads CASSDQTASYEQYF. The CDR3 DNA follows: TGTGCCAGCAGCGACCAGACAGCCTCCTACGAGCAGTACTTC.

This clonotype was counted at least ten times. CDR3 in DNA: TGTGCCAGCAGCTTAGTTCGGCGGGACAGGGGGCCCACCCTCCCAGAGACCCAGTACTTC. Translating gives CASSLVRRDRGPTLPETQYF. This chain joins TRBV11-2 and TRBJ2-5, with TRBD1 matching over 12 bases. The CDR3 has 20 amino acids. Germline V gives CDR1 SGHAT, CDR2 FQNNGV. With 1 base clipped from V and 4 bases from J, the junction kept 16 bases outside the gene matches. The full variable domain, with the rest looked up from reference TRBV11-2 and TRBJ2-5, is EAGVAQSPRYKIIEKRQSVAFWCNPISGHATLYWYQQILGQGPKLLIQFQNNGVVDDSQLPKDRFSAERLKGVDSTLKIQPAKLEDSAVYLCASSLVRRDRGPTLPETQYFGPGTRLLVL.

This clonotype was counted many times. The J gene is TRBJ1-6, the V gene TRBV20-1, with TRBD1 matching over 8 bases. Losses at the gene ends were 5 bases for V and 14 bases for J; bases not matched to a gene: 11. The CDR3 runs to 13 residues. CDR1 and CDR2 from the germline V gene are DFQATT and SNEGSKA (reference sequence). CDR3 loop: CSASDRAEASLHF. The CDR3 DNA is TGCAGTGCTTCGGACAGGGCTGAGGCTTCCCTCCACTTT.

This clonotype was seen only a few times. The germline gene is not matched at one end of the junction; a read error may be the cause. V and J are TRBV11-2 and TRBJ2-2; D may be TRBD2 (5 bases). CDR1 is SGHAT, CDR2 FQNNGV, per germline. This CDR3 contains 11 residues. The CDR3 loop reads CASSLAGELVF. In nucleotides, the CDR3 is TGTGCCAGCAGCTTGGCCGGGGAGCTGGTTTTT.

The gene calls are TRBV5-1 and TRBJ1-1; a possible D gene is TRBD1 (5 bases). With 4 bases removed from V and 3 bases from J, the gap between germline ends came to 16 bases. Germline CDR1 and CDR2: SGHRS and YFSETQ. The CDR3 has 15 amino acids. The CDR3 DNA follows: TGCGCCAGCAGCCCCAAGGGAACGGGGGACACTGAAGCTTTCTTT. Protein product: CASSPKGTGDTEAFF. Combining the CDR3 with reference TRBV5-1 and TRBJ1-1 gives the whole variable domain KAGVTQTPRYLIKTRGQQVTLSCSPISGHRSVSWYQQTPGQGLQFLFEYFSETQRNKGNFPGRFSGRQFSNSRSEMNVSTLELGDSALYLCASSPKGTGDTEAFFGQGTRLTVV.

This clonotype has ten or more counts. The genes are TRBV5-1 and TRBJ1-1; D remains unclear. The germline gives CDR1 SGHRS, CDR2 YFSETQ. V lost 0 bases and J lost 1, with 7 bases in between. This CDR3 comprises 14 residues. The CDR3 DNA reads as TGCGCCAGCAGCTTGGGCCAGACGAACACTGAAGCTTTCTTT. As protein: CASSLGQTNTEAFF.